The clone carrying this T cell receptor beta chain was seen a handful of times. Its antigen is still unknown. Germline CDR1 and CDR2: MGHRA and YSYEKL. The CDR3 contains 15 residues. V trimming: 4 bases; J trimming: 4 bases; junction bases outside the gene matches: 7. The sample is drawn from a study of blood T cells in healthy people across ages. Points from the study as a whole: Older individuals had lower TCR beta diversity per million T cells (the decline was roughly linear).

Primed by a sample-barcoded 5' primer and a J-beta primer mix, a second PCR proceeded for 7 to 11 cycles. Each cDNA was tagged by a template-switch adaptor containing 12 random nucleotides. TCRdb reanalysed the 5' RACE reads using MiXCR and keeps one entry per CDR3 protein. The sample lists nearly 800,000 distinct CDR3 sequences; roughly 56% were seen once. Each sample provided at least 5.5 micrograms of extracted total RNA. The source of this sequence is a man aged 35-49 years in good health. The genes are TRBV4-1 and TRBJ2-1, with 7 bases identical to TRBD1. Material: blood. The CDR3 sequence is CASSLSGQLYNEQFF. The CDR3 DNA reads as TGCGCCAGCAGCCTTTCGGGACAGCTATACAATGAGCAGTTCTTC.